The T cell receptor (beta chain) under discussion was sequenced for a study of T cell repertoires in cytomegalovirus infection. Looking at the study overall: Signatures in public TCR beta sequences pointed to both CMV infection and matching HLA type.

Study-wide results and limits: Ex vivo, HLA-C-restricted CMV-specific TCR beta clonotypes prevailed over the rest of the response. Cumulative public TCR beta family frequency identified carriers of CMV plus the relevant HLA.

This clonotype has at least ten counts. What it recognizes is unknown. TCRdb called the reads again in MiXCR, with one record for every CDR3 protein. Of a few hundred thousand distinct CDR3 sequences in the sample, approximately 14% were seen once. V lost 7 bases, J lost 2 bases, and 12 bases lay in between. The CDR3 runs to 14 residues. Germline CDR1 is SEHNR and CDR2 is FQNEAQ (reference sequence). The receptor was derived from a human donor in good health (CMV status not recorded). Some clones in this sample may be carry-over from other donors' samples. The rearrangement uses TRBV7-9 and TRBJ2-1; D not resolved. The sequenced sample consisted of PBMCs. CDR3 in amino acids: CASMPSWAYNEQFF. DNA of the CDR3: TGTGCCAGCATGCCTAGTTGGGCCTACAATGAGCAGTTCTTC.